This T cell receptor (beta chain) was recovered during a study of blood T cells in healthy people across ages. Next came a second PCR, run for roughly 6 to 11 cycles, which used a sample-barcoded 5' primer along with a J-beta primer mix. Each cDNA molecule carried a tag from a template-switch adaptor that contained 12 random nucleotides. Using its own MiXCR run on the 5' RACE reads, TCRdb lists one record per CDR3 protein. The table records about 1.8 million distinct CDR3 sequences, about 50% of them present only once. Overall study findings and caveats: Investigators treated diversity estimates from one million T cells as underestimates.

This clonotype was seen many times. Its antigen remains unidentified. Between the trimmed V and J ends, which lost 0 bases and 2 bases, there was a span of 8 bases. The CDR3 covers 14 residues. The germline V gene encodes CDR1 MNHEY and CDR2 SVGAGI. At least 6 million PBMCs were isolated per sample. The chain recombines TRBV6-5 with TRBJ2-7; D might be TRBD2 (6 bases). This sequence originates from a woman between 40 and 55 years old in good health. Sample: blood. The CDR3 region is CASSYSGGTYEQYF. Here the CDR3 DNA reads TGTGCCAGCAGTTACTCGGGCGGGACCTACGAGCAGTACTTC.